Presented here are 14 T cell receptor beta chains from one specimen sequenced in a study of shared clonotypes between healthy human individuals (dated by TCRdb to the early 2020s). The library relied on the immunoSEQ multiplex PCR assay. TCRdb retrieved this table from immuneACCESS and kept in-frame rearrangements only. Not all clones are present; in checked studies, unresolved V genes account for under half, and no reason is known for the remainder. The sample includes 1.5 million to 2.5 million clones, with roughly 94% observed a single time. Of the sample, approximately 1% falls within the top ten clones. For the CD8 naive samples, CD45RO-negative cells were positively selected for CCR7, yielding a CD45RA+CCR7+ population from which TemRA cells were excluded. Sample: naive CD8+ T cells sorted from blood. The cell subset or site label, as the study defines it: CD45RA+CCR7+. Receptor source: a man in his late teens or twenties in good health.

This clone was recorded once. This chain joins TRBV10-1 and TRBJ1-5; D gene ambiguous. Germline-derived CDR1 and CDR2 are WNHNN and SYGVQD (reference sequence). The CDR3 consists of 15 residues. The V and J ends lost 0 bases and 0 bases respectively, with 6 bases between them. The CDR3 protein is CASSESSYSNQPQHF. The DNA for the CDR3 is TGCGCCAGCAGTGAGTCCTCCTATAGCAATCAGCCCCAGCATTTT.

The chain couples TRBV30 to TRBJ2-2; D unresolved. The CDR3 consists of 13 residues. V shed 8 bases and J shed 0 bases, with 10 bases lying between them. Germline V gene sequence: CDR1 GTSNPN, CDR2 SVGIG (reference sequence). The CDR3 sequence is CALLLANTGELFF. The CDR3 coding sequence is TGTGCCCTCCTCTTAGCGAACACCGGGGAGCTGTTTTTT.

This sequence joins TRBV28 and TRBJ1-2; possible D gene TRBD1, 5 bases. V gave up 2 bases and J gave up 4 bases, with 11 bases separating them. In germline, CDR1 is MDHEN, CDR2 SYDVKM. CDR3 length: 14 residues. The CDR3 nucleotides read TGTGCCAGCAGTTTAGGGGACCCAATCTATGGCTACACCTTC. It codes for CASSLGDPIYGYTF.

The chain combines TRBV20-1 with TRBJ2-5, with D uncertain. V was trimmed by 3 bases and J by 5 bases, leaving 7 bases between them. The CDR3 has 11 residues. The V gene's germline CDR1 is DFQATT and CDR2 SNEGSKA (reference sequence). The DNA for the CDR3 is TGCAGTGCTAGGATGGTGGAGACCCAGTACTTC. Encoded protein: CSARMVETQYF.

This chain uses TRBV9 with TRBJ2-1; possibly TRBD1 or TRBD2 for D (5 bases each). V gave up 0 bases and J gave up 9 bases, with 13 bases separating them. In germline, CDR1 is SGDLS, CDR2 YYNGEE. The CDR3 has 14 amino acids. The CDR3 DNA is TGTGCCAGCAGCGTAGCTGGGGACGGTAGTGAGCAGTTCTTC. It yields the protein CASSVAGDGSEQFF. The full variable domain, rest sourced from reference TRBV9 and TRBJ2-1, is DSGVTQTPKHLITATGQRVTLRCSPRSGDLSVYWYQQSLDQGLQFLIQYYNGEERAKGNILERFSAQQFPDLHSELNLSSLELGDSALYFCASSVAGDGSEQFFGPGTRLTVL.

The DNA for the CDR3 is TGTGCCAGTAGCGCCGGGACTAACACCTACGAGCAGTACTTC. Protein sequence: CASSAGTNTYEQYF. The rearrangement joins TRBV19 to TRBJ2-7; 7 bases map to TRBD2. This CDR3 has 14 residues. The V segment lost 6 bases and the J segment 2 bases; nucleotides outside the gene matches: 7. The germline V gene encodes CDR1 LNHDA and CDR2 SQIVND (reference sequence).

J is TRBJ1-2 and V is TRBV10-3; perhaps TRBD1 as D (5 bases). Germline V gene lookup returns CDR1 ENHRY and CDR2 SYGVKD. This CDR3 is 14 amino acids long. Trimming left V 1 base short and J 5 bases short, with 11 bases between. The chain's CDR3 is CAISEYGTDYGYTF. For the CDR3, the DNA is TGTGCCATCAGTGAGTATGGGACGGATTATGGCTACACCTTC.

The chain uses TRBV19 and TRBJ1-1; D uncertain. This CDR3 spans 13 amino acids. CDR1 and CDR2 (germline): LNHDA, SQIVND (reference sequence). V was trimmed by 7 bases and J by 4 bases, leaving 13 bases between them. The CDR3 sequence is CASTLAVGTEAFF. The CDR3 DNA follows: TGTGCCAGTACCCTGGCAGTTGGCACTGAAGCTTTCTTT.

The chain employs TRBV5-1 and TRBJ2-5; D not resolved. Looked up from germline, CDR1 is SGHRS and CDR2 is YFSETQ. There are 12 residues in the CDR3. V gave up 4 bases and J gave up 2 bases, with 6 bases separating them. The CDR3, as DNA: TGCGCCAGCAGCGTTCTTCAAGAGACCCAGTACTTC. It specifies CASSVLQETQYF.

The chain couples TRBV5-5 to TRBJ2-5; D gene ambiguous. V lost 4 bases and J 2 bases, leaving 12 bases between the germline ends. The germline V gene has CDR1 SGHKS and CDR2 YYEKEE (reference sequence). The CDR3 is 14 amino acids. The CDR3 is CASSSMDGQETQYF. DNA for the CDR3: TGTGCCAGCAGCAGCATGGACGGGCAAGAGACCCAGTACTTC.

DNA for the CDR3: TGTGCCTGGAGTGTAGGGGGGGCCGGGCAGCCCCAGCATTTT. Translating it yields CAWSVGGAGQPQHF. The chain carries TRBV30 and TRBJ1-5; D may be TRBD1 (6 bases). The CDR3 spans 14 residues. From germline, CDR1 is GTSNPN and CDR2 SVGIG (reference sequence). Deletions cut 0 bases from V and 7 bases from J, with 13 bases between.

The rearrangement uses TRBV2 and TRBJ2-1; TRBD2 aligns across 9 bases. The CDR3 has 17 residues. Per germline, CDR1 SNHLY and CDR2 FYNNEI. The V and J ends lost 3 bases and 0 bases, in that order; junction bases with no gene match: 6. The CDR3: CASSDPAGGLSYNEQFF. CDR3 nucleotide sequence: TGTGCCAGCAGTGACCCAGCGGGGGGCCTCTCCTACAATGAGCAGTTCTTC. The whole variable domain, filled in from reference TRBV2 and TRBJ2-1, reads EPEVTQTPSHQVTQMGQEVILRCVPISNHLYFYWYRQILGQKVEFLVSFYNNEISEKSEIFDDQFSVERPDGSNFTLKIRSTKLEDSAMYFCASSDPAGGLSYNEQFFGPGTRLTVL.

This rearrangement joins TRBV2 to TRBJ2-3; no firm D call. Germline V gene sequence: CDR1 SNHLY, CDR2 FYNNEI. Trimming removed 7 bases from V and 2 bases from J, with 13 bases in between. This CDR3 region has 14 residues. CDR3 region: CASNTLGATDTQYF. CDR3 in DNA: TGTGCCAGCAATACACTCGGAGCCACAGATACGCAGTATTTT.

The gene calls are TRBV5-8 and TRBJ2-1; D may be TRBD1 or TRBD2 (6 bases each). Germline assignment: CDR1 SGHTS and CDR2 YDEGEE. V dropped 3 bases and J dropped 4 bases, with 14 bases sitting between them. The CDR3 sequence is 15 residues long. The CDR3 spells CASSYGTGAYNEQFF. The DNA of the CDR3 is TGTGCCAGCAGCTACGGGACGGGGGCGTACAATGAGCAGTTCTTC.